The present TCR beta chain was sequenced within a study of early T cells in non-severe SARS-CoV-2 infection. Study as a whole: The study sequenced bulk RNA from unsorted whole blood, with chains unpaired.

This clonotype was seen repeatedly, ten times or more. The antigen is unknown. Attachment of unique molecular identifiers to individual cDNA molecules was performed. One entry per CDR3 protein, called by TCRdb with MiXCR from the 5' RACE reads. The sample includes roughly 25,000 distinct CDR3 sequences, about 4.5% of them seen just once. Germline CDR1 is MNHEY and CDR2 is SVGAGI. Trimming took 7 bases from V and 9 from J, leaving 15 bases between them. The CDR3 is 13 amino acids. General study points: VDJdb matching skewed toward anti-spike CD8 responses, missing private and CD4 specificities.

This TCR derives from an adult who was a healthcare worker with PCR-confirmed SARS-CoV-2 infection or an uninfected control (not recorded which). Sequencing was done on a sample of whole blood. V usage is TRBV6-5 and J usage is TRBJ2-2; D is ambiguous. CDR3: CASTSHGGRELFF. In DNA, the CDR3 is TGTGCCAGCACCTCTCATGGTGGGAGGGAGCTGTTTTTT.